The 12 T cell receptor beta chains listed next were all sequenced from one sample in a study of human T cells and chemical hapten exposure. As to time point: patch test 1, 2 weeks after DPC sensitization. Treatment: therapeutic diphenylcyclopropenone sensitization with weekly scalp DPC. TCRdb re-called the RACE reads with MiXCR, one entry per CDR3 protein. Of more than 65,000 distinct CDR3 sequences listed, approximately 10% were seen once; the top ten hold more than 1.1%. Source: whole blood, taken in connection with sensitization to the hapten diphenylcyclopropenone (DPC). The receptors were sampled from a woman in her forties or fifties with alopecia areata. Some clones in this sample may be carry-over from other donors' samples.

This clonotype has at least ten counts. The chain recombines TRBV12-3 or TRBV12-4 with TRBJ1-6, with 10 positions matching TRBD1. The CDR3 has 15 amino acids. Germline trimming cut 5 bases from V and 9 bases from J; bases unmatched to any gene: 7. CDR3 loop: CASSLQRDRGSPLHF. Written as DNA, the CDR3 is TGTGCCAGCAGTCTCCAACGGGACAGGGGTTCACCCCTCCACTTT.

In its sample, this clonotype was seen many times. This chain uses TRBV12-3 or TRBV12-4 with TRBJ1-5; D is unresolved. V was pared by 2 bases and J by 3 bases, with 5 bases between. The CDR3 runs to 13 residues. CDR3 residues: CASSLTHNQPQHF. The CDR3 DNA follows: TGTGCCAGCAGTTTAACCCACAATCAGCCCCAGCATTTT.

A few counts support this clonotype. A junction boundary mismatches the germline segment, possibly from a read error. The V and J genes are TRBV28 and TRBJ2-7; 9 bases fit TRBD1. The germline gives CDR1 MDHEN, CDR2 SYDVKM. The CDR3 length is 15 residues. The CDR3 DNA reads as TGTGCCAGCAGTCCCATTGACAGGGGGACCTACGGGCAGTACTTC. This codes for CASSPIDRGTYGQYF.

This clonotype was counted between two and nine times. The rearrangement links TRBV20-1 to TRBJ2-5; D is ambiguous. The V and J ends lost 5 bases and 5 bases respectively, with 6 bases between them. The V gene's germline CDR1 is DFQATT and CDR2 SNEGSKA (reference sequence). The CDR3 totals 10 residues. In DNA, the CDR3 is TGCAGTGCTGCCCGGGAGACCCAGTACTTC. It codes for CSAARETQYF.

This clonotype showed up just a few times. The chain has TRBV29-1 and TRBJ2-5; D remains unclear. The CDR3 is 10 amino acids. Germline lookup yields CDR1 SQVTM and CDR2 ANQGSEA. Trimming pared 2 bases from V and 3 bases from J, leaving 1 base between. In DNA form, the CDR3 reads TGCAGCGTTGAAAAAGAGACCCAGTACTTC. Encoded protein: CSVEKETQYF.

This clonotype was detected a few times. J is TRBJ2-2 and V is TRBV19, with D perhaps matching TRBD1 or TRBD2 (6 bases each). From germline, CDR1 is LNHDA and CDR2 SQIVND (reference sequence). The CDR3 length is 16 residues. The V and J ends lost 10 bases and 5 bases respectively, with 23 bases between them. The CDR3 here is CATHRLPRGGTGELFF. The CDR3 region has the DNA TGTGCCACTCATCGACTCCCACGAGGGGGGACCGGGGAGCTGTTTTTT. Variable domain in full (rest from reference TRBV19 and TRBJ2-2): DGGITQSPKYLFRKEGQNVTLSCEQNLNHDAMYWYRQDPGQGLRLIYYSQIVNDFQKGDIAEGYSVSREKKESFPLTVTSAQKNPTAFYLCATHRLPRGGTGELFFGEGSRLTVL.

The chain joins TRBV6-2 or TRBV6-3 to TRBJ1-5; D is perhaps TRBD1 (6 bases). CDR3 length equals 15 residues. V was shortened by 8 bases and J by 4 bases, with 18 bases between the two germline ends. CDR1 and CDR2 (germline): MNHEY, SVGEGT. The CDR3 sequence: CASGFTGSGNQPQHF. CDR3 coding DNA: TGTGCCAGCGGTTTCACAGGGTCTGGGAATCAGCCCCAGCATTTT.

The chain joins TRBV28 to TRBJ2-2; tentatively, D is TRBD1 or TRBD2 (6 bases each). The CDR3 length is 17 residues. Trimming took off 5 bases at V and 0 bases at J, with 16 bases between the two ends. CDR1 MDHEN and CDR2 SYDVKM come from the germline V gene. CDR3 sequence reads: CASSPGGTPTNTGELFF. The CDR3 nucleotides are TGTGCCAGCAGTCCCGGCGGGACACCTACGAACACCGGGGAGCTGTTTTTT. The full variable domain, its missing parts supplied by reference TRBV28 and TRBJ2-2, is DVKVTQSSRYLVKRTGEKVFLECVQDMDHENMFWYRQDPGLGLRLIYFSYDVKMKEKGDIPEGYSVSREKKERFSLILESASTNQTSMYLCASSPGGTPTNTGELFFGEGSRLTVL.

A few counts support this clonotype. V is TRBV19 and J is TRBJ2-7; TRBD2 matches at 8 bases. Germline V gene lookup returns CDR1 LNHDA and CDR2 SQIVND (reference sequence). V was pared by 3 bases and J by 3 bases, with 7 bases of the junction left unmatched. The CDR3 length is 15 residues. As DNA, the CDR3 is TGTGCCAGTAGTATTTTGAGCGGGAGTGGCTACGAGCAGTACTTC. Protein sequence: CASSILSGSGYEQYF.

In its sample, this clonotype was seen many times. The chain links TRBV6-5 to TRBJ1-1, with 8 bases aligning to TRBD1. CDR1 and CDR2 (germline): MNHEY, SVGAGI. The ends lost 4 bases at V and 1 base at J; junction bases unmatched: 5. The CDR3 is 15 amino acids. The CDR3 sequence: CASSSGGARNTEAFF. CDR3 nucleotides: TGTGCCAGCAGTTCAGGGGGCGCCCGGAACACTGAAGCTTTCTTT.

The CDR3 region is CASSQGGRAGTEAFF. The CDR3 DNA reads as TGTGCCAGCAGCCAAGGGGGTAGGGCAGGGACTGAAGCTTTCTTT. This chain uses TRBV3-1 with TRBJ1-1; D perhaps matches TRBD1 (5 bases). The germline CDR1 and CDR2 sequences are LGHDT and YNNKEL (reference sequence). V lost 1 base to trimming and J lost 5 bases, with 14 bases between them. The CDR3 has 15 amino acids.

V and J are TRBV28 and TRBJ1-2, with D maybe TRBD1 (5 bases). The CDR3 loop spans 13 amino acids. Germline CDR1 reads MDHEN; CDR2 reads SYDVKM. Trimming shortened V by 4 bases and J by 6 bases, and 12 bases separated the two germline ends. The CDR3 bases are TGTGCCAGCAGTTCCCCGGGGGGGGATGGCTACACCTTC. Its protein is CASSSPGGDGYTF.